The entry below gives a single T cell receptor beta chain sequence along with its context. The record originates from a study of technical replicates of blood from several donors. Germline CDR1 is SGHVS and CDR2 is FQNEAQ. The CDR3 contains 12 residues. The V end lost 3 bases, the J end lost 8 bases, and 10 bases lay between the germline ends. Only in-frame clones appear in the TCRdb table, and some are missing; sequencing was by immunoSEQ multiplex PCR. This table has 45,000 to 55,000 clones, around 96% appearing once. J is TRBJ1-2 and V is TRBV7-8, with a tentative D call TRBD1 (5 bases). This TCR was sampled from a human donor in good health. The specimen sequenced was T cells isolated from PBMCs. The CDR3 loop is CASSFGGTGYTF. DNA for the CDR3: TGTGCCAGCAGCTTCGGGGGGACGGGCTACACCTTC.